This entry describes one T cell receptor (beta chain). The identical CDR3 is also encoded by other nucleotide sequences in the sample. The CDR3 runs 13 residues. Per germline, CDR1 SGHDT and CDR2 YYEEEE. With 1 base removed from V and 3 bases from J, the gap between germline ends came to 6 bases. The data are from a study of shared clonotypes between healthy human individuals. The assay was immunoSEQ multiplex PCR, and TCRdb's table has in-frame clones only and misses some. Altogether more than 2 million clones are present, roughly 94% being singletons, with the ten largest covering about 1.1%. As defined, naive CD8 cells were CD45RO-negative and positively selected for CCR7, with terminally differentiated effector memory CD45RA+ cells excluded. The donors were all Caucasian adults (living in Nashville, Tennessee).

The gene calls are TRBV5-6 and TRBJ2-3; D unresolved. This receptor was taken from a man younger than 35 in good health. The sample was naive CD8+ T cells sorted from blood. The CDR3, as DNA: TGTGCCAGCAGCTTGCTGGAGACAGATACGCAGTATTTT. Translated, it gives CASSLLETDTQYF. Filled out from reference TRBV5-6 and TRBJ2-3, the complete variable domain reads DAGVTQSPTHLIKTRGQQVTLRCSPKSGHDTVSWYQQALGQGPQFIFQYYEEEERQRGNFPDRFSGHQFPNYSSELNVNALLLGDSALYLCASSLLETDTQYFGPGTRLTVL.